The sequence of this T cell receptor (beta chain) was determined in a study of blood T cell repertoires in COVID-19. Background on the study: Some COVID-19 samples were acute and others convalescent; all came from the United States, Italy and Spain. Sources were T cells, B-cell-depleted T cells, or PBMCs; the material itself was cDNA or gDNA.

Methods used by the authors: Reference gene primer amplification in the assay estimated nucleated cell counts. TCRdb's table, derived via immunoSEQ multiplex PCR, lists solely in-frame clones and lacks some. D and trimming come from the DNA, and the V and J calls and clone size come from that table. Here the sample spans about 480,000 clones, around 89% being singletons. The CDR3 consists of 17 residues. J gave up 5 bases and V 5 bases, and 11 bases lay outside the gene matches. Germline V CDR1 and CDR2: SEHNR, FQNEAQ (reference sequence). The sequence was collected from a woman in her 30s with acute or convalescent COVID-19. The chain combines TRBV7-9 with TRBJ1-4; TRBD1 aligns across 10 bases. Input material: peripheral blood. The CDR3 here is CASSPMAWTGGNEKLFF. The CDR3, as DNA: TGTGCCAGCAGCCCGATGGCGTGGACAGGGGGGAATGAAAAACTGTTTTTT.